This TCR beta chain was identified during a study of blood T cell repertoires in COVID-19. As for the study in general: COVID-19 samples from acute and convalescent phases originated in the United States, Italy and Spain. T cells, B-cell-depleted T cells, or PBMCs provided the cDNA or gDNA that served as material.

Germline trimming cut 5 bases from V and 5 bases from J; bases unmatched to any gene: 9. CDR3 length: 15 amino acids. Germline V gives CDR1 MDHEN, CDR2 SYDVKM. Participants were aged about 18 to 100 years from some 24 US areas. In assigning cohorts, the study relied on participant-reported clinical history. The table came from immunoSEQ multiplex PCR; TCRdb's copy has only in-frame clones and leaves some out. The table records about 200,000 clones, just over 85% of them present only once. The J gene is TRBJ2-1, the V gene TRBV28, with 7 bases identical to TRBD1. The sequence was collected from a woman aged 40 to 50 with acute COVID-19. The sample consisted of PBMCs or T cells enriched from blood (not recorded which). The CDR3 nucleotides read TGTGCCAGCAGTGCCGCCGGGACAGCCAACAATGAGCAGTTCTTC. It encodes CASSAAGTANNEQFF.